This T cell receptor beta chain stems from a study of cytomegalovirus exposure and HLA in healthy donors. This CDR3 region has 15 residues. The germline CDR1 and CDR2 sequences are MDHEN and SYDVKM. Trimming cost V 7 bases and J 2 bases, with 15 bases left between them. Use of 60 Vbeta and 13 Jbeta primers characterized the PCR. Clones were read by immunoSEQ multiplex PCR, and TCRdb kept only the in-frame ones, dropping some. The sample lists 85,000 to 130,000 clones; 65% to 80% were seen once. The TCR was taken from a woman aged 45-59 years in good health and CMV-seropositive. Sequences were obtained from PBMCs. The genes are TRBV28 and TRBJ1-5; D is unresolved. CDR3 in DNA: TGTGCCAGCAAAGAAGGAGGAGGCGGCAATCAGCCCCAGCATTTT. Its translation is CASKEGGGGNQPQHF.